This T cell receptor (beta chain) was recovered during a study of cytomegalovirus exposure and HLA in healthy donors. Study details: Out of around 360 genotyped donors, roughly 80% belonged to the Caucasian-associated ancestry cluster. Whole-study findings and limits: Approximately 18,000 TCR beta sequences were associated with HLA alleles at 0.05 false discovery rate in a later analysis. TCR beta chain V- and J-gene trimming was linked, in a later analysis, to a missense variant in DCLRE1C. Earlier analysis yielded a pattern in which most TCR beta V segments were productive about 90% or about 30% of the time.

In the PCR, 60 Vbeta and 13 Jbeta primers were used. Clones were sequenced by immunoSEQ multiplex PCR, and TCRdb holds only the in-frame ones, with some missing. Among 120,000 or so clones, roughly 84% were seen once, and the ten largest hold about 6.8%. The CDR3 consists of 16 residues. The ends were cut back, 5 bases at V and 0 bases at J, with 11 bases in the middle. Germline V gene data show CDR1 as LNHDA and CDR2 as SQIVND (reference sequence). Regarding this clone: Its antigen is still unknown.

The sequence came from a man aged 25 to 45 in good health and CMV-seropositive. Specimen: PBMCs. This chain joins TRBV19 and TRBJ2-6; D not certain. The CDR3 sequence is CASSLRQSSGANVLTF. The DNA of the CDR3 is TGTGCCAGTAGTCTTCGACAAAGCTCTGGGGCCAACGTCCTGACTTTC.